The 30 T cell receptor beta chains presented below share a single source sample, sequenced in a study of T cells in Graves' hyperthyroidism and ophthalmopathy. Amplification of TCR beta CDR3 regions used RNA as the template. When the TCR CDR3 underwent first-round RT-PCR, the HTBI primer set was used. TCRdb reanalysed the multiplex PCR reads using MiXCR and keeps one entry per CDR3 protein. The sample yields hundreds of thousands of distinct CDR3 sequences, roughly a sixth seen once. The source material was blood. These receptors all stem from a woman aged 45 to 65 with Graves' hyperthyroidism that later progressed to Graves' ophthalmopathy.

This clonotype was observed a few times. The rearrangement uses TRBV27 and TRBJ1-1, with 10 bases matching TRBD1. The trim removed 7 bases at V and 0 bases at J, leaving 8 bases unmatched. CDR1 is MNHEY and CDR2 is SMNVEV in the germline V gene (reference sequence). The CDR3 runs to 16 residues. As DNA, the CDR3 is TGTGCCAGCACCCCCGGGACAGGGGACCTGAACACTGAAGCTTTCTTT. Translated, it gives CASTPGTGDLNTEAFF.

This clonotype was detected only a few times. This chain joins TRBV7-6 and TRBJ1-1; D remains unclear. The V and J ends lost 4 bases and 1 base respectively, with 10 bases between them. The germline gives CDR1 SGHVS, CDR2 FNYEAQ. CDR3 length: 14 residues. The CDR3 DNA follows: TGTGCCAGCAGCTCGGCAAACGCGAACACTGAAGCTTTCTTT. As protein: CASSSANANTEAFF. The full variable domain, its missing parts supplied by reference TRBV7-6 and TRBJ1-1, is GAGVSQSPRYKVTKRGQDVALRCDPISGHVSLYWYRQALGQGPEFLTYFNYEAQQDKSGLPNDRFSAERPEGSISTLTIQRTEQRDSAMYRCASSSANANTEAFFGQGTRLTVV.

CDR3 in amino acids: CATSRDLSDSYGYTF. CDR3 DNA: TGTGCCACCAGCAGAGATCTATCGGACAGCTATGGCTACACCTTC. The chain combines TRBV15 with TRBJ1-2, with a weak D call TRBD1 (6 bases). The ends were cut back, 0 bases at V and 4 bases at J, with 12 bases in the middle. In germline, CDR1 is LNHNV, CDR2 YYDKDF (reference sequence). There are 15 residues in the CDR3. Together with reference TRBV15 and TRBJ1-2, the CDR3 gives the full variable domain: DAMVIQNPRYQVTQFGKPVTLSCSQTLNHNVMYWYQQKSSQAPKLLFHYYDKDFNNEADTPDNFQSRRPNTSFCFLDIRSPGLGDTAMYLCATSRDLSDSYGYTFGSGTRLTVV.

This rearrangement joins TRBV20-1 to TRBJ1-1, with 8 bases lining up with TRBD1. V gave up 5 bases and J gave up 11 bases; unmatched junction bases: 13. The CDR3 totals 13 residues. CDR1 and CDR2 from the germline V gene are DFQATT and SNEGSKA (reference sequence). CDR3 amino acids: CSAAPGTGLMAFF. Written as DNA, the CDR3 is TGCAGTGCTGCCCCCGGGACAGGATTAATGGCTTTCTTT.

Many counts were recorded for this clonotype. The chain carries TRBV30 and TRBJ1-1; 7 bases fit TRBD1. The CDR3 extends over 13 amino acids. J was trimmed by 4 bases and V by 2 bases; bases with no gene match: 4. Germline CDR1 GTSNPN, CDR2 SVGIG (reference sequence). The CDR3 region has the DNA TGTGCCTGGAGTCGACAGGGACCCACTGAAGCTTTCTTT. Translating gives CAWSRQGPTEAFF.

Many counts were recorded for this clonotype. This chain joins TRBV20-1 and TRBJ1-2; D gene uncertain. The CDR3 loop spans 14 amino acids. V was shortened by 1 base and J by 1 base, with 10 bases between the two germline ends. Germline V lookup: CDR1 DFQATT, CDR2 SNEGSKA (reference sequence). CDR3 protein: CSARARMSNYGYTF. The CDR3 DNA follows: TGCAGTGCTAGAGCACGTATGAGTAACTATGGCTACACCTTC.

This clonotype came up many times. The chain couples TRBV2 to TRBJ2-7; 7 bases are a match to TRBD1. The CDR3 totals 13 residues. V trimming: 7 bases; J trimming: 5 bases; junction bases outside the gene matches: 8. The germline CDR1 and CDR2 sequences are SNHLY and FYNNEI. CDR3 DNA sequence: TGTGCCAGCAATGCTGACAGGGCCCACGAGCAGTACTTC. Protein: CASNADRAHEQYF.

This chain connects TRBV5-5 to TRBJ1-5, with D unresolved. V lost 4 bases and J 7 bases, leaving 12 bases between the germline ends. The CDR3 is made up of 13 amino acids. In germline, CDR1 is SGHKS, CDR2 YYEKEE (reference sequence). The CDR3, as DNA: TGTGCCAGCAGCCAAAGCTGGAAACAGCCCCAGCATTTT. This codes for CASSQSWKQPQHF.

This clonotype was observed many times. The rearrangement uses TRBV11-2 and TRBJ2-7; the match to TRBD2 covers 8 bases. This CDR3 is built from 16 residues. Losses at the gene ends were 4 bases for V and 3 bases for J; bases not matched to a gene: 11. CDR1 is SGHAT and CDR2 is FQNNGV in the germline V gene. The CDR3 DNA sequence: TGTGCCAGCAGCTCTCTTCGGCGGGGGGTTGGCTACGAGCAGTACTTC. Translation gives CASSSLRRGVGYEQYF. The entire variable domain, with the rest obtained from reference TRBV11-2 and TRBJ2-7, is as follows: EAGVAQSPRYKIIEKRQSVAFWCNPISGHATLYWYQQILGQGPKLLIQFQNNGVVDDSQLPKDRFSAERLKGVDSTLKIQPAKLEDSAVYLCASSSLRRGVGYEQYFGPGTRLTVT.

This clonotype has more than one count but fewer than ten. The CDR3 bases are TGCGCCAGCAGCTTGGGGGGATTCGGTGATGGCTACACCTTC. Protein product: CASSLGGFGDGYTF. This chain links TRBV5-1 with TRBJ1-2, with D unresolved. Trimming took off 0 bases at V and 6 bases at J, with 12 bases between the two ends. This CDR3 has 14 residues. Germline V gene data show CDR1 as SGHRS and CDR2 as YFSETQ. The full variable domain, with the rest looked up from reference TRBV5-1 and TRBJ1-2, is KAGVTQTPRYLIKTRGQQVTLSCSPISGHRSVSWYQQTPGQGLQFLFEYFSETQRNKGNFPGRFSGRQFSNSRSEMNVSTLELGDSALYLCASSLGGFGDGYTFGSGTRLTVV.

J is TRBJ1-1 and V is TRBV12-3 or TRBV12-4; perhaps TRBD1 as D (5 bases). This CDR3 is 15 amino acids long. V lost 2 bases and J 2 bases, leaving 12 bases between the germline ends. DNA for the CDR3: TGTGCCAGCAGTTTATGGGGGGAGGAAAACACTGAAGCTTTCTTT. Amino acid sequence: CASSLWGEENTEAFF.

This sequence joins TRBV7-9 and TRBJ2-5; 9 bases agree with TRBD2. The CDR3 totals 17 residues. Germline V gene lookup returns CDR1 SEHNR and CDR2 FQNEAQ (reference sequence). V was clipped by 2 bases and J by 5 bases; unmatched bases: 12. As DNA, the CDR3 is TGTGCCAGCAGCTTATTGTCTAGCGGGACCCTAGACGAGACCCAGTACTTC. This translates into CASSLLSSGTLDETQYF.

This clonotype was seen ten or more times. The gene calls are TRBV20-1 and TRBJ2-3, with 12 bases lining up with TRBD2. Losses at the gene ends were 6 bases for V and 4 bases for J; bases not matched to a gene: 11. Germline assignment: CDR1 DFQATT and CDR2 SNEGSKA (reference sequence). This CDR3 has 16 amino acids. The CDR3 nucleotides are TGCAGTGCCCCTTCAGCGCCTAGCGGGGGGGCAGATACGCAGTATTTT. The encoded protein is CSAPSAPSGGADTQYF.

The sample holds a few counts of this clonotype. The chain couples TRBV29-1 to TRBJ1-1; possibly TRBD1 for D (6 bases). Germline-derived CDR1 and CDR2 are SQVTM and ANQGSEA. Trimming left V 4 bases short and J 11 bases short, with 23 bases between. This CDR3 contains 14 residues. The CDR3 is CSVVVEARGFEAFF. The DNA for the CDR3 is TGCAGCGTTGTAGTTGAGGCCAGGGGCTTCGAGGCTTTCTTT.

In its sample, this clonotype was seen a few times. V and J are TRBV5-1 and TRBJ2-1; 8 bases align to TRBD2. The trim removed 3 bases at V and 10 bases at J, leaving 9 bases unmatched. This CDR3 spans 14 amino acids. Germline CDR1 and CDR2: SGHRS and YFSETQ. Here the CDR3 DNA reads TGCGCCAGCAGCTGGGACACGGGGGGGCGGGAGCAGTTCTTC. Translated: CASSWDTGGREQFF.

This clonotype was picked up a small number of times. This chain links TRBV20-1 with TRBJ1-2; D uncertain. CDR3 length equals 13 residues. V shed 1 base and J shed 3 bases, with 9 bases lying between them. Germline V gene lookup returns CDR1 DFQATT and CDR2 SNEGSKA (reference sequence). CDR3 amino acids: CSARGTRDYGYTF. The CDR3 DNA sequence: TGCAGTGCTAGAGGAACACGGGACTATGGCTACACCTTC.

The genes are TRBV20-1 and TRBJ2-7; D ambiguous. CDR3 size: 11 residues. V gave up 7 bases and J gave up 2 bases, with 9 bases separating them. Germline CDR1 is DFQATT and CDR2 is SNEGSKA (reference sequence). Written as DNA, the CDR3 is TGCAGTGGGAAGACCACCTACGAGCAGTACTTC. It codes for CSGKTTYEQYF.

The CDR3 is CSALARPGRPAYEQYF. The DNA of the CDR3 is TGCAGCGCGCTGGCCCGACCGGGACGGCCGGCCTACGAGCAGTACTTC. V usage is TRBV29-1 and J usage is TRBJ2-7; D may be TRBD1 or TRBD2 (5 bases each). CDR3 size: 16 residues. V was shortened by 7 bases and J by 2 bases, with 24 bases between the two germline ends. Germline values: CDR1 SQVTM, CDR2 ANQGSEA.

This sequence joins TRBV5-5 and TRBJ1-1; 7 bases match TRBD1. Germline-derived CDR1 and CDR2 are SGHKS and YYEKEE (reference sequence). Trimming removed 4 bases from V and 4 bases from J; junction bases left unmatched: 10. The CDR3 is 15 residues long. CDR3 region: CASSNYDRDVTEAFF. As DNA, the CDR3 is TGTGCCAGCAGCAACTATGACAGGGATGTCACTGAAGCTTTCTTT.

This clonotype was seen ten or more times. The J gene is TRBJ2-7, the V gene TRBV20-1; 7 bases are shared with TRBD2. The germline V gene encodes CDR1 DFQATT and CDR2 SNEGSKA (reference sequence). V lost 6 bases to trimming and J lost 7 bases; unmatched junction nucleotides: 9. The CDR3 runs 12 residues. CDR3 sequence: CSAGGREWEQYF. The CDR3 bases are TGCAGTGCGGGGGGGAGAGAGTGGGAGCAGTACTTC.

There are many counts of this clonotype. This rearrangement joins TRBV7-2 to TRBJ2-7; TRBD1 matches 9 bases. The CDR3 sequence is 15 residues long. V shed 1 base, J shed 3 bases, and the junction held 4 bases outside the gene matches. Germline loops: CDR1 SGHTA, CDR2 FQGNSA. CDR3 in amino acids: CASSLDGTGLYEQYF. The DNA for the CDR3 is TGTGCCAGCAGCTTAGATGGGACAGGGCTCTACGAGCAGTACTTC.

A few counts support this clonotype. The CDR3 coding sequence is TGTGCCAGCAGCTTAAAGCTGGTTGCCTACGAGCAGTACTTC. Protein sequence: CASSLKLVAYEQYF. V gene TRBV7-2 combines with J gene TRBJ2-7; D is unresolved. Germline-derived CDR1 and CDR2 are SGHTA and FQGNSA. This CDR3 is built from 14 residues. Trimming took off 2 bases at V and 2 bases at J, with 10 bases between the two ends.

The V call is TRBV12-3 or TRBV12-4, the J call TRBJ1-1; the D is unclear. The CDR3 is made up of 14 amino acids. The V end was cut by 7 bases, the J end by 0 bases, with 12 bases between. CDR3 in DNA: TGTGCCAGCACCCTCAGCCTTATGAACACTGAAGCTTTCTTT. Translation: CASTLSLMNTEAFF.

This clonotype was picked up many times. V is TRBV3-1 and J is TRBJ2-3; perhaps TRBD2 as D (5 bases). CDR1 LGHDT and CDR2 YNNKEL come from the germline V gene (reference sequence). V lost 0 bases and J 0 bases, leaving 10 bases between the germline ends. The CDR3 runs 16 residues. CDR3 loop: CASSQDRRRSTDTQYF. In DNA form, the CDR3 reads TGTGCCAGCAGCCAAGATCGCAGGAGGAGCACAGATACGCAGTATTTT.

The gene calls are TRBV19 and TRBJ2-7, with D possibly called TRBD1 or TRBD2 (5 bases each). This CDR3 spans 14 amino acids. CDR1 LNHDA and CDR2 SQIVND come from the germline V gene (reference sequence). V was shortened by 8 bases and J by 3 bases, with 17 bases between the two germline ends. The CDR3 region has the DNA TGTGCCAGTGCACACCGGGACGGTCGCTACGAGCAGTACTTC. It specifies CASAHRDGRYEQYF.

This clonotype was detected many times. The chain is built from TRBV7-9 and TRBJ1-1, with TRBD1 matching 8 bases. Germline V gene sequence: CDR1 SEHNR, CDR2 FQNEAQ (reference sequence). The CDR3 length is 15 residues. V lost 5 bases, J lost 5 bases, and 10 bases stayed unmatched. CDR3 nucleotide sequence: TGTGCCAGCAGCACCGGACAGGGAAGGACGACTGAAGCTTTCTTT. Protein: CASSTGQGRTTEAFF.

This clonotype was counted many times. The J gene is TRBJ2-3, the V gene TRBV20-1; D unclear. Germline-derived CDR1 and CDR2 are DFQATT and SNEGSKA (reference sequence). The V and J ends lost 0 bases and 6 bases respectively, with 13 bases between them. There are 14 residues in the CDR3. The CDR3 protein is CSARDWSAPDTQYF. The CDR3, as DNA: TGCAGTGCTAGAGATTGGTCAGCCCCCGATACGCAGTATTTT.

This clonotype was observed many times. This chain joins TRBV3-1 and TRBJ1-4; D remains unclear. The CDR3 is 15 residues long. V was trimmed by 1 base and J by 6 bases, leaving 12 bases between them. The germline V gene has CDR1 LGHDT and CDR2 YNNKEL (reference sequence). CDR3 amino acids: CASSQGAGQDEKLFF. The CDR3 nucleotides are TGTGCCAGCAGCCAAGGGGCGGGTCAAGATGAAAAACTGTTTTTT. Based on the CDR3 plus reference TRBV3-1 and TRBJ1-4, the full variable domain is DTAVSQTPKYLVTQMGNDKSIKCEQNLGHDTMYWYKQDSKKFLKIMFSYNNKELIINETVPNRFSPKSPDKAHLNLHINSLELGDSAVYFCASSQGAGQDEKLFFGSGTQLSVL.

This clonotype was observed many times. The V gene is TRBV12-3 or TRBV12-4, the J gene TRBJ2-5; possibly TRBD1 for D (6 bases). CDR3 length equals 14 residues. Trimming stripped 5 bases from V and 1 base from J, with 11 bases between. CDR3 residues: CASSTGTTQETQYF. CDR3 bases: TGTGCCAGCAGTACCGGGACAACCCAAGAGACCCAGTACTTC.

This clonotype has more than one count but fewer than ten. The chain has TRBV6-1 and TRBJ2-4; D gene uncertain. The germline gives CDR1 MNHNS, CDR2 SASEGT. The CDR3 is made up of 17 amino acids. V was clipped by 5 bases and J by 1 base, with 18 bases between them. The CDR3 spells CASSNGLSHIAKNIQYF. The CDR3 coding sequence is TGTGCCAGCAGTAACGGGCTATCTCATATTGCCAAAAACATTCAGTACTTC.